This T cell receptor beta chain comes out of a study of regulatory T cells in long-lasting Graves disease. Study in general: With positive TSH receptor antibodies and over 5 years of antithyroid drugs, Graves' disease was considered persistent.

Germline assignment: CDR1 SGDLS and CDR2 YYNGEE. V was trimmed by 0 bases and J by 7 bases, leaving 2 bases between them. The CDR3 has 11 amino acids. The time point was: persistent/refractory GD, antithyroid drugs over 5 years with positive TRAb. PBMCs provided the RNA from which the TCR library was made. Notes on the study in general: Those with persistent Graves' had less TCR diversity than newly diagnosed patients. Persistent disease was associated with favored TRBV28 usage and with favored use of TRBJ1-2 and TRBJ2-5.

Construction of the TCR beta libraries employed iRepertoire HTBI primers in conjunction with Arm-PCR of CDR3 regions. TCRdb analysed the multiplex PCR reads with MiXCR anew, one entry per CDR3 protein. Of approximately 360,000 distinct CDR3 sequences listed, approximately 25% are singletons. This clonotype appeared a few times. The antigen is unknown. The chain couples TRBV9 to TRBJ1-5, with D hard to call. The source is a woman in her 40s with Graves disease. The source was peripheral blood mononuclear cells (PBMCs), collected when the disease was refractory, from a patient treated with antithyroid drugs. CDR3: CASSVVQPQHF. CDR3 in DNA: TGTGCCAGCAGCGTAGTACAGCCCCAGCATTTT.